These 30 T cell receptor beta chains were all obtained from the same sample, sequenced in a study of blood T cell repertoires in COVID-19. Produced via immunoSEQ multiplex PCR; TCRdb's table is partial and in-frame only. Found here are 350,000 or so clones, about 90% of them singletons; the top ten hold approximately 6.2%. The sequencing input was peripheral blood. The receptor set was obtained from a man aged 18 to 30 with active or convalescent COVID-19.

This clone was seen a single time. The V gene is TRBV7-2, the J gene TRBJ1-4; a weak D match, TRBD1 (5 bases). Trimming removed 6 bases from V and 2 bases from J, with 13 bases in between. The length of the CDR3 is 15 residues. Looked up from germline, CDR1 is SGHTA and CDR2 is FQGNSA. CDR3 amino acids: CASSRSGGTNEKLFF. CDR3 DNA sequence: TGTGCCAGCAGTCGTAGCGGGGGGACTAATGAAAAACTGTTTTTT.

J is TRBJ1-2 and V is TRBV5-6; D is ambiguous. Germline lookup yields CDR1 SGHDT and CDR2 YYEEEE. Trimming took 0 bases from V and 7 from J, leaving 4 bases between them. The CDR3 consists of 11 residues. CDR3 region: CASSLGGGYTF. As DNA, the CDR3 is TGTGCCAGCAGCTTGGGAGGTGGCTACACCTTC.

J is TRBJ2-5 and V is TRBV18; 11 nucleotides align to TRBD2. Germline CDR1 reads KGHSH; CDR2 reads LQKENI. Trimming at V came to 5 bases and at J to 7 bases, leaving 9 bases not matched to a gene. The CDR3 has 15 residues. CDR3 DNA: TGTGCCAGCTCAAGCAGACTAGCGGGATGGTGGACCCAGTACTTC. Protein product: CASSSRLAGWWTQYF.

The V gene is TRBV2, the J gene TRBJ2-7; 10 nucleotides align to TRBD2. V gave up 1 base and J gave up 5 bases; unmatched junction bases: 5. The CDR3 is made up of 15 amino acids. CDR1 is SNHLY, CDR2 FYNNEI, per germline. CDR3 nucleotide sequence: TGTGCCAGCAGTGAAGTTTCTAGCGGGAGTCACGAGCAGTACTTC. Protein sequence: CASSEVSSGSHEQYF.

The chain has TRBV12-5 and TRBJ2-1; 8 bases fit TRBD1. Trimming cost V 3 bases and J 7 bases; bases outside gene matches: 14. The CDR3 runs to 17 residues. Germline CDR1 and CDR2: LGHNT and FRNRAP. CDR3 loop: CASGFFGQGVISNEQFF. The CDR3 coding sequence is TGTGCTAGTGGTTTTTTCGGACAGGGTGTTATTTCGAATGAGCAGTTCTTC.

The V call is TRBV30, the J call TRBJ1-1; D possibly corresponds to TRBD1 (6 bases). The CDR3 has 14 amino acids. Germline V gene lookup returns CDR1 GTSNPN and CDR2 SVGIG (reference sequence). The ends were cut back, 5 bases at V and 0 bases at J, with 13 bases in the middle. The CDR3 DNA sequence: TGTGCCTGGTCTCTACAGGGTATGAACACTGAAGCTTTCTTT. This sequence encodes CAWSLQGMNTEAFF.

V gene TRBV27 combines with J gene TRBJ2-7; 7 bases are a match to TRBD1. CDR3 length: 15 residues. Trimming at V came to 6 bases and at J to 5 bases, leaving 13 bases not matched to a gene. Germline lookup yields CDR1 MNHEY and CDR2 SMNVEV (reference sequence). CDR3 nucleotide sequence: TGTGCCAGCAGGCAGACATCGACAGGGTGGGACGAGCAGTACTTC. This sequence encodes CASRQTSTGWDEQYF.

The chain combines TRBV7-9 with TRBJ2-1, with unresolved D. Germline V gives CDR1 SEHNR, CDR2 FQNEAQ (reference sequence). CDR3 size: 17 residues. Trimming took off 2 bases at V and 0 bases at J, with 14 bases between the two ends. The CDR3 bases are TGTGCCAGCAGCTTAAGTCGCATACTGCACTCCTACAATGAGCAGTTCTTC. Encoded protein: CASSLSRILHSYNEQFF. Supplemented by reference TRBV7-9 and TRBJ2-1, the full variable domain reads DTGVSQNPRHKITKRGQNVTFRCDPISEHNRLYWYRQTLGQGPEFLTYFQNEAQLEKSRLLSDRFSAERPKGSFSTLEIQRTEQGDSAMYLCASSLSRILHSYNEQFFGPGTRLTVL.

This clone showed up just a few times. The chain combines TRBV7-2 with TRBJ1-2; D possibly corresponds to TRBD1 (6 bases). The CDR3 length is 15 residues. The germline V gene has CDR1 SGHTA and CDR2 FQGNSA. Trimming left V 10 bases short and J 6 bases short, with 24 bases between. Here the CDR3 reads CANFFREGGGNGYTF. CDR3 nucleotides: TGTGCCAACTTCTTCAGGGAAGGGGGGGGCAATGGCTACACCTTC.

The gene calls are TRBV2 and TRBJ1-1; D may be TRBD1 (5 bases). Trimming cost V 7 bases and J 3 bases, with 18 bases left between them. The V gene's germline CDR1 is SNHLY and CDR2 FYNNEI. CDR3 length equals 15 residues. The CDR3 loop is CASKRRGERYTEAFF. CDR3 nucleotides: TGTGCCAGCAAAAGGCGGGGGGAAAGATACACTGAAGCTTTCTTT. The full variable domain, with the rest looked up from reference TRBV2 and TRBJ1-1, is EPEVTQTPSHQVTQMGQEVILRCVPISNHLYFYWYRQILGQKVEFLVSFYNNEISEKSEIFDDQFSVERPDGSNFTLKIRSTKLEDSAMYFCASKRRGERYTEAFFGQGTRLTVV.

V and J are TRBV10-3 and TRBJ2-1, with unresolved D. CDR3 length equals 15 residues. Looked up from germline, CDR1 is ENHRY and CDR2 is SYGVKD. Trimming took off 3 bases at V and 1 base at J, with 10 bases between the two ends. CDR3 nucleotides: TGTGCCATCAGTGATCTAGTTAAGTCCTACAATGAGCAGTTCTTC. Protein sequence: CAISDLVKSYNEQFF.

This chain links TRBV5-1 with TRBJ2-1; D perhaps matches TRBD1 (6 bases). The CDR3 is made up of 16 amino acids. V lost 2 bases to trimming and J lost 6 bases, with 18 bases between them. In germline, CDR1 is SGHRS, CDR2 YFSETQ. CDR3 coding DNA: TGCGCCAGCAGCTTCAAGGGGGAAGCGGTAAGCAATGAGCAGTTCTTC. This sequence encodes CASSFKGEAVSNEQFF.

V is TRBV19 and J is TRBJ2-7; 8 nucleotides line up with TRBD1. The junction had 15 bases not matched to a gene; V was cut back by 7 bases and J by 4 bases. Germline V lookup: CDR1 LNHDA, CDR2 SQIVND (reference sequence). This CDR3 is 16 amino acids long. CDR3 sequence: CASNNRGSGGVYEQYF. The CDR3 coding sequence is TGTGCCAGTAACAACAGGGGGAGTGGGGGTGTATACGAGCAGTACTTC.

V usage is TRBV24-1 and J usage is TRBJ1-1, with D perhaps matching TRBD1 (5 bases). CDR3 size: 13 residues. Looked up from germline, CDR1 is KGHDR and CDR2 is SFDVKD. V lost 5 bases to trimming and J lost 3 bases, with 9 bases between them. DNA for the CDR3: TGTGCCACCAGTGGTCCAGGGTACACTGAAGCTTTCTTT. Its translation is CATSGPGYTEAFF.

The gene calls are TRBV6-6 and TRBJ1-1, with a possible D match to TRBD1 (5 bases). The CDR3 runs 14 residues. The V and J ends lost 7 bases and 1 base respectively, with 13 bases between them. Germline CDR1 is MNHNY and CDR2 is SVGAGI (reference sequence). The CDR3 is CASTRGLENTEAFF. CDR3 in DNA: TGTGCCAGCACCCGGGGACTGGAGAACACTGAAGCTTTCTTT.

The J gene is TRBJ2-5, the V gene TRBV5-1; 16 positions match TRBD2. Germline trimming cut 4 bases from V and 4 bases from J; bases unmatched to any gene: 1. There are 15 residues in the CDR3. Germline assignment: CDR1 SGHRS and CDR2 YFSETQ. DNA of the CDR3: TGCGCCAGCAGCGGGACTAGCGGGAGGGGAGAGACCCAGTACTTC. Translating it yields CASSGTSGRGETQYF.

The chain links TRBV9 to TRBJ2-1, with D possibly being TRBD2 (6 bases). This CDR3 region has 18 residues. With 0 bases removed from V and 2 bases from J, the gap between germline ends came to 18 bases. CDR1 is SGDLS and CDR2 is YYNGEE in the germline V gene. CDR3 protein: CASSVVWAPGEPYNEQFF. The CDR3 DNA follows: TGTGCCAGCAGCGTAGTATGGGCCCCGGGAGAGCCCTACAATGAGCAGTTCTTC. Together with reference TRBV9 and TRBJ2-1, the CDR3 gives the full variable domain: DSGVTQTPKHLITATGQRVTLRCSPRSGDLSVYWYQQSLDQGLQFLIQYYNGEERAKGNILERFSAQQFPDLHSELNLSSLELGDSALYFCASSVVWAPGEPYNEQFFGPGTRLTVL.

The rearrangement uses TRBV11-2 and TRBJ2-3; D is unclear. The CDR3 runs to 14 residues. Deletions cut 5 bases from V and 1 base from J, with 10 bases between. From germline, CDR1 is SGHAT and CDR2 FQNNGV. CDR3 DNA sequence: TGTGCCAGCAGCGCCGGAGCCCGCACAGATACGCAGTATTTT. The encoded protein is CASSAGARTDTQYF.

This chain connects TRBV6-1 to TRBJ2-3; D is undetermined. CDR3 length: 13 residues. CDR1 MNHNS and CDR2 SASEGT come from the germline V gene. Trimming removed 2 bases at V and 6 bases at J, with 9 bases between. CDR3 DNA sequence: TGTGCCAGCAGTGAATTTCCCGGGGATACGCAGTATTTT. Protein: CASSEFPGDTQYF.

This rearrangement joins TRBV4-1 to TRBJ1-2; D not resolved. The germline V gene has CDR1 MGHRA and CDR2 YSYEKL. The CDR3 is 15 residues long. Between the trimmed V and J ends, which lost 1 base and 3 bases, there was a span of 12 bases. The CDR3 DNA reads as TGCGCCAGCAGCCAAGGTCAAGCCGGGTACTATGGCTACACCTTC. Protein: CASSQGQAGYYGYTF.

J is TRBJ1-1 and V is TRBV19; 9 nucleotides line up with TRBD1. CDR3 length: 15 amino acids. Germline V gene data show CDR1 as LNHDA and CDR2 as SQIVND (reference sequence). V was clipped by 3 bases and J by 4 bases; unmatched bases: 6. The DNA for the CDR3 is TGTGCCAGTAGTATGGCACAGGGGGCATTCACTGAAGCTTTCTTT. It translates to CASSMAQGAFTEAFF.

In the case of this clone: Additional DNA sequences in this sample encode the identical CDR3. J is TRBJ2-3 and V is TRBV5-1; the match to TRBD2 covers 11 bases. Losses at the gene ends were 2 bases for V and 1 base for J; bases not matched to a gene: 3. CDR3 length equals 16 residues. Germline loops: CDR1 SGHRS, CDR2 YFSETQ. The CDR3 region is CASSFGLAGGTDTQYF. Written as DNA, the CDR3 is TGCGCCAGCAGCTTTGGACTAGCGGGCGGCACAGATACGCAGTATTTT.

The chain is built from TRBV10-3 and TRBJ1-2; no firm D call. The V end was cut by 8 bases, the J end by 5 bases, with 15 bases between. CDR1 and CDR2 from the germline V gene are ENHRY and SYGVKD. The CDR3 runs 13 residues. The chain's CDR3 is CAIADGVRYGYTF. In DNA form, the CDR3 reads TGTGCCATCGCAGACGGGGTTCGGTATGGCTACACCTTC.

The chain has TRBV27 and TRBJ1-2; D unresolved. The germline V gene encodes CDR1 MNHEY and CDR2 SMNVEV (reference sequence). The CDR3 loop spans 15 amino acids. V shed 2 bases and J shed 8 bases, with 18 bases lying between them. The DNA for the CDR3 is TGTGCCAGCAGTTTAGGCTCCTCCGCACACCTCGGCTACACCTTC. Protein: CASSLGSSAHLGYTF.

V and J are TRBV7-3 and TRBJ2-3; D is perhaps TRBD2 (5 bases). This CDR3 contains 15 residues. V shed 1 base and J shed 2 bases, with 10 bases lying between them. Germline values: CDR1 SGHTA, CDR2 FQGTGA. CDR3 in amino acids: CASSLMASPTDTQYF. The CDR3 coding sequence is TGTGCCAGCAGCTTAATGGCTAGCCCCACAGATACGCAGTATTTT.

The chain uses TRBV20-1 and TRBJ2-7; 7 bases line up with TRBD1. After removal of 3 bases from V and 2 bases from J, the junction contained 13 bases not matched to a gene. Germline CDR1 is DFQATT and CDR2 is SNEGSKA (reference sequence). The CDR3 extends over 16 amino acids. The CDR3 loop reads CSASGALTGKTYEQYF. CDR3 coding DNA: TGCAGTGCTAGTGGAGCCTTGACAGGGAAAACCTACGAGCAGTACTTC.

The chain has TRBV18 and TRBJ2-1, with 9 bases matching TRBD2. This CDR3 spans 15 amino acids. Germline CDR1 reads KGHSH; CDR2 reads LQKENI. Trimming at V came to 2 bases and at J to 4 bases, leaving 3 bases not matched to a gene. The CDR3 coding sequence is TGTGCCAGCTCACCAGGACTAGCGATGTACAATGAGCAGTTCTTC. Amino acid sequence: CASSPGLAMYNEQFF.

The rearrangement joins TRBV7-2 to TRBJ2-4, with D maybe TRBD2 (5 bases). The germline gives CDR1 SGHTA, CDR2 FQGNSA. V shed 5 bases and J shed 0 bases, with 14 bases lying between them. The CDR3 sequence is 16 residues long. The chain's CDR3 is CASSPGGSLAKNIQYF. The CDR3 DNA sequence: TGTGCCAGCAGCCCAGGCGGGTCCCTAGCCAAAAACATTCAGTACTTC.

The chain links TRBV10-1 to TRBJ2-5, with TRBD2 matching 7 bases. The CDR3 totals 17 residues. CDR1 is WNHNN, CDR2 SYGVQD, per germline (reference sequence). Trimming at V came to 0 bases and at J to 3 bases, leaving 10 bases not matched to a gene. The CDR3: CASSESPRGLGEETQYF. The CDR3 DNA reads TGCGCCAGCAGTGAGTCACCCCGAGGACTAGGGGAAGAGACCCAGTACTTC.

The rearrangement links TRBV7-2 to TRBJ2-5; D may be TRBD2 (6 bases). The CDR3 is made up of 15 amino acids. Germline values: CDR1 SGHTA, CDR2 FQGNSA. Trimming removed 5 bases from V and 2 bases from J, with 15 bases in between. The CDR3 region has the DNA TGTGCCAGCAGCGTGGGCCTAGCGAAACAAGAGACCCAGTACTTC. Its protein is CASSVGLAKQETQYF.